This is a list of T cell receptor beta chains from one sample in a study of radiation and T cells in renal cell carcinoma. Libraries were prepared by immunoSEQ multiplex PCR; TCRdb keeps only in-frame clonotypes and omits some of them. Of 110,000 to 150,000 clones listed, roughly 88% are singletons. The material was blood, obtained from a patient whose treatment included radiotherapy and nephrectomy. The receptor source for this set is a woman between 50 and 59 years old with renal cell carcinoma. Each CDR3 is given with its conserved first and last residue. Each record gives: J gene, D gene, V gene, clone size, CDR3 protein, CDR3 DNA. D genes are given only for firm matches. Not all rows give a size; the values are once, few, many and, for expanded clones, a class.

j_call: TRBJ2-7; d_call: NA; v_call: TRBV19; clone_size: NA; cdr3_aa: CASSIRAGPPYEQYF; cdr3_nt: TGTGCCAGTAGTATTCGGGCAGGGCCCCCCTACGAGCAGTACTTC
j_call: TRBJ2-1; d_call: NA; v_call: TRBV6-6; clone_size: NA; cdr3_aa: CASSYAGRSYNEQFF; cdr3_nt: TGTGCCAGCAGTTATGCGGGGAGGTCCTACAATGAGCAGTTCTTC
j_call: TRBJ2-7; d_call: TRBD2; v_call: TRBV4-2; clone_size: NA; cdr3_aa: CASSPFGGGAYEQYF; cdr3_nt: TGTGCCAGCAGCCCTTTCGGCGGGGGAGCCTACGAGCAGTACTTC
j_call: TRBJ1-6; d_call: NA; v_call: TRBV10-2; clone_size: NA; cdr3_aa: CASSHPRGDSPLHF; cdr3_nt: TGCGCCAGCAGCCACCCGAGGGGGGATTCACCCCTCCACTTT
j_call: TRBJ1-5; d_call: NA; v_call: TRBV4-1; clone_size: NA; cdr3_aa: CASSQLQGGKSNQPQHF; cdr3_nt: TGCGCCAGCAGCCAACTTCAGGGCGGAAAGAGCAATCAGCCCCAGCATTTT
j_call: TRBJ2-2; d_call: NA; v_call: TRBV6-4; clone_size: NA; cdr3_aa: CATRALNTGELFF; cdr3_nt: TGTGCCACGAGGGCTCTCAACACCGGGGAGCTGTTTTTT
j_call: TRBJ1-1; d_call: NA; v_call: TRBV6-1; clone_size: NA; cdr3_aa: CASIKTGNTEAFF; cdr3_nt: TGTGCCAGCATTAAGACAGGAAACACTGAAGCTTTCTTT
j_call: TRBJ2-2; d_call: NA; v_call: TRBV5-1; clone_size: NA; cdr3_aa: CASSTSPQGTGELFF; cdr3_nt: TGCGCCAGCAGCACATCCCCCCAGGGCACCGGGGAGCTGTTTTTT
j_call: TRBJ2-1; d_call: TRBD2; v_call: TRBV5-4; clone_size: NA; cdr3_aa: CASSLGSGGNEQFF; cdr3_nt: TGTGCCAGCAGCTTGGGGTCCGGGGGGAATGAGCAGTTCTTC
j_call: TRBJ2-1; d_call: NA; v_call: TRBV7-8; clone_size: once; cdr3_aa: CASSLKTGAYNEQFF; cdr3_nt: TGTGCCAGCAGCTTAAAAACTGGAGCCTACAATGAGCAGTTCTTC
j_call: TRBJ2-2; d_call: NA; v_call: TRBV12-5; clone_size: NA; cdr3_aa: CASGSGFGELFF; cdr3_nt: TGTGCTAGTGGTTCCGGATTCGGGGAGCTGTTTTTT
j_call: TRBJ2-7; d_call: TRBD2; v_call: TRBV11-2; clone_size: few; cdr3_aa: CASSLGGGRGDYEQYF; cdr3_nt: TGTGCCAGCAGCTTAGGTGGAGGGCGGGGGGACTACGAGCAGTACTTC
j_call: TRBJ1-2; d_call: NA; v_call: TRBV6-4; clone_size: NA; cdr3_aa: CASSEREYGYGYTF; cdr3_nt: TGTGCCAGCAGTGAGAGGGAATATGGCTATGGCTACACCTTC
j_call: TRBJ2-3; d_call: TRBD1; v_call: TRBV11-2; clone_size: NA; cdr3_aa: CASSSLTGAGDTQYF; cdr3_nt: TGTGCCAGCAGCTCCCTGACAGGGGCGGGGGATACGCAGTATTTT
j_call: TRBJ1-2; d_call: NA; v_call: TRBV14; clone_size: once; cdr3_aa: CASSQDLWNYGYTF; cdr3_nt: TGTGCCAGCAGCCAAGATCTGTGGAACTATGGCTACACCTTC
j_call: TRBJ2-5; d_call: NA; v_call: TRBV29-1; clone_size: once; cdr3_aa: CSVVKDTGVETQYF; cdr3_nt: TGCAGCGTTGTAAAAGACACGGGGGTGGAGACCCAGTACTTC
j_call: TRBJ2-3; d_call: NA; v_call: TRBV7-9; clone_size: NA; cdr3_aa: CASSLGNRATDTQYF; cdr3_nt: TGTGCCAGCAGCTTAGGTAACAGGGCAACAGATACGCAGTATTTT
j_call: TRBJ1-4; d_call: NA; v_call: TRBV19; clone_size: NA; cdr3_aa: CASSITGRSFEKLFF; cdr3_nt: TGTGCCAGTAGTATTACAGGCCGTTCGTTCGAAAAACTGTTTTTT
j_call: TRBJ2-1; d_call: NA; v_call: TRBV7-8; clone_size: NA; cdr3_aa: CASSLDWDEQFF; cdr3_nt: TGTGCCAGCAGCTTAGATTGGGATGAGCAGTTCTTC
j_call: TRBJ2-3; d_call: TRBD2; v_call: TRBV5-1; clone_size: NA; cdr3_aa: CASSLRLSGGGLDTQYF; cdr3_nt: TGCGCCAGCAGCTTGCGCCTGAGCGGGGGGGGCCTAGATACGCAGTATTTT
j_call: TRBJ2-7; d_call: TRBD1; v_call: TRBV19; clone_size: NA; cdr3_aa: CASSIQATGVPYEQYF; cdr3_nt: TGTGCCAGTAGTATACAAGCTACAGGGGTCCCCTACGAGCAGTACTTC
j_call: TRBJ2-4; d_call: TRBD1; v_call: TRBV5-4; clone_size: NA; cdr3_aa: CASSHPGQGNIQYF; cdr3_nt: TGTGCCAGCAGCCACCCAGGACAGGGAAACATTCAGTACTTC
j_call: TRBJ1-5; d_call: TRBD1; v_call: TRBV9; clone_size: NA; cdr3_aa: CASSADATGTKGAQHF; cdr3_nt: TGTGCCAGCAGCGCCGATGCGACAGGGACCAAAGGAGCCCAGCATTTT
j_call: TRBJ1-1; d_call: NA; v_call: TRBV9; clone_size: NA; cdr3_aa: CASSVGGRGGEAFF; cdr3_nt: TGTGCCAGCAGCGTAGGGGGAAGGGGCGGTGAAGCTTTCTTT
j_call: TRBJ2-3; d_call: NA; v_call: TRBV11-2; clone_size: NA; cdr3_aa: CASSLDWRDTQYF; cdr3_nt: TGTGCCAGCAGCTTAGATTGGAGAGATACGCAGTATTTT
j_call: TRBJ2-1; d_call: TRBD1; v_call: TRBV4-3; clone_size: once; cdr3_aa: CASSLGGPLSYNEQFF; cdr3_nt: TGCGCCAGCTCATTAGGGGGCCCTCTCTCCTACAATGAGCAGTTCTTC
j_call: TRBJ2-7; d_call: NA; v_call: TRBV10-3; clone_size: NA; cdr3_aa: CAISVTSLGQQYF; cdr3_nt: TGTGCCATCAGTGTAACTAGCTTGGGGCAGCAGTACTTC
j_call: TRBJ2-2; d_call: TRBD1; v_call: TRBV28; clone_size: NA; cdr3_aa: CASSPVGQGNTGELFF; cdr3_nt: TGTGCCAGCAGTCCCGTGGGACAGGGGAACACCGGGGAGCTGTTTTTT
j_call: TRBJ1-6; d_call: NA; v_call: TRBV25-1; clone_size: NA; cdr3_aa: CASRLQGKDSPLHF; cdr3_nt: TGTGCCAGCAGGTTACAGGGAAAAGATTCACCCCTCCACTTT
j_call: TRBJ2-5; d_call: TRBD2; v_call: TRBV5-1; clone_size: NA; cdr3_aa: CASSWTSGVETQYF; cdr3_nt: TGCGCCAGCAGCTGGACTAGCGGGGTGGAGACCCAGTACTTC
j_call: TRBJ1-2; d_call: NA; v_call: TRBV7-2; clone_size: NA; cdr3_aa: CASSLNQGIGYTF; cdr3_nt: TGTGCCAGCAGCTTGAACCAGGGGATTGGCTACACCTTC
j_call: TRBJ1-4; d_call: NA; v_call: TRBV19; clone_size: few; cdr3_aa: CASSQGTTEKLFF; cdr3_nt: TGTGCCAGTAGCCAAGGGACCACGGAAAAACTGTTTTTT
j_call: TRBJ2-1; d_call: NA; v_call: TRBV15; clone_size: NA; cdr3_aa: CATSNRQEGNEQFF; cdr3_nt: TGTGCCACCAGCAACCGACAGGAGGGGAATGAGCAGTTCTTC
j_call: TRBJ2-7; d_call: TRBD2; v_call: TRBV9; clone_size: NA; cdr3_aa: CASSGTSGLSGYEQYF; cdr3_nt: TGTGCCAGCAGCGGGACTAGCGGCTTAAGCGGCTACGAGCAGTACTTC
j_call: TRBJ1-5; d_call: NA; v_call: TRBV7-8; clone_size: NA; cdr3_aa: CASSLVRAGDQPQHF; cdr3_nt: TGTGCCAGCAGCTTAGTCCGGGCAGGAGATCAGCCCCAGCATTTT
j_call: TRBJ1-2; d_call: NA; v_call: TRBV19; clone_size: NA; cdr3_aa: CASSIGTANYGYTF; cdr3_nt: TGTGCCAGTAGTATTGGGACGGCTAACTATGGCTACACCTTC
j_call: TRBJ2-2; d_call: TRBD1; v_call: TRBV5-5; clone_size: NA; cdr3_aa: CASSFRVDRDTGELFF; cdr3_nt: TGTGCCAGCAGCTTTAGGGTTGACAGGGATACCGGGGAGCTGTTTTTT
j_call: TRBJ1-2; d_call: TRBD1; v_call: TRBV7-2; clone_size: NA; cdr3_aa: CASSIRTGETYGYTF; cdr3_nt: TGTGCCAGCAGCATTAGGACAGGGGAAACTTATGGCTACACCTTC
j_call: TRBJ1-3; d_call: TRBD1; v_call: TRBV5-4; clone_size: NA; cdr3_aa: CARPLGTGPGNTIYF; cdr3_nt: TGTGCCAGGCCCCTGGGGACAGGACCGGGAAACACCATATATTTT
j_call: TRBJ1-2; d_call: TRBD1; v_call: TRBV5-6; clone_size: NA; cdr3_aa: CASSFPGQNYGYTF; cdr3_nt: TGTGCCAGCAGTTTTCCGGGACAGAACTATGGCTACACCTTC
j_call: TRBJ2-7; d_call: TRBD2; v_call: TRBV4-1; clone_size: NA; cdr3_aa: CASSRNPGLAYEQYF; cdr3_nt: TGCGCCAGCAGCCGGAATCCGGGACTAGCCTACGAGCAGTACTTC
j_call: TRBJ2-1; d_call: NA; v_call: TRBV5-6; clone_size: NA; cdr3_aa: CASSWSRPLNEQFF; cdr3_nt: TGTGCCAGCAGCTGGAGCCGCCCTCTCAATGAGCAGTTCTTC
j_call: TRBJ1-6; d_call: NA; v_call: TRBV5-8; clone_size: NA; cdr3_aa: CASSFSTVREGSPLHF; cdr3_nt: TGTGCCAGCAGCTTTTCAACGGTACGGGAGGGTTCACCCCTCCACTTT
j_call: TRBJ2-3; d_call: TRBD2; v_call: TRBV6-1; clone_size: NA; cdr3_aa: CAIKGGGLDTQYF; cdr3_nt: TGTGCCATAAAGGGCGGGGGACTTGATACGCAGTATTTT
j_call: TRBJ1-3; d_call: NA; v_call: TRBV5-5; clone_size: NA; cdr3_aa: CASSFSGNTIYF; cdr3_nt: TGTGCCAGCAGCTTCTCGGGAAACACCATATATTTT
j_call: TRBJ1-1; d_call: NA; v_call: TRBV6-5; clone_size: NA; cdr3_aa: CASITNTEAFF; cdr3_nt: TGTGCCAGCATCACGAACACTGAAGCTTTCTTT
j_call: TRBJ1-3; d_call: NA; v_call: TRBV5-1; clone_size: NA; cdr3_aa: CASSFDPTGNTIYF; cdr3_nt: TGCGCCAGCAGCTTTGATCCTACTGGAAACACCATATATTTT
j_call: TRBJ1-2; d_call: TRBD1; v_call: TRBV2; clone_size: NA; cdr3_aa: CASSEALPGQGFRYTF; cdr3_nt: TGTGCCAGCAGTGAAGCACTACCGGGACAGGGGTTTCGCTACACCTTC